The rows below give T cell receptor beta chains drawn from one sample of a study of cytomegalovirus exposure and HLA in healthy donors. Some clones are missing from TCRdb's copy, which holds only in-frame ones; the method was immunoSEQ multiplex PCR. The sample lists approximately 110,000 clones, over 90% occurring once. The specimen sequenced was PBMCs. All receptors come from a woman younger than 35 in good health and CMV-seronegative. CDR3s include the opening cysteine and the closing phenylalanine or tryptophan. The D gene is left open where the match is weak. Clone size is stated in some rows and not others, as once, few, many or a class when expanded.

j_call v_call clone_size d_call cdr3_aa cdr3_nt
TRBJ1-6 TRBV9 - - CASSPHGWDTARDSPLHF TGTGCCAGCAGCCCCCACGGGTGGGACACCGCTAGGGATTCACCCCTCCACTTT
TRBJ1-4 TRBV18 - TRBD1 CASSPFGTEGEKLFF TGTGCCAGCTCACCATTCGGGACAGAAGGTGAAAAACTGTTTTTT
TRBJ1-2 TRBV6-1 - - CARSHGPNYGYTF TGTGCCAGGAGCCATGGGCCGAACTATGGCTACACCTTC
TRBJ2-5 TRBV5-5 - - CASSWGVQSMGETQYF TGTGCCAGCAGCTGGGGGGTCCAATCGATGGGGGAGACCCAGTACTTC
TRBJ2-2 TRBV6-5 - - CASSPGGVSGELFF TGTGCCAGCAGTCCAGGAGGGGTGTCCGGGGAGCTGTTTTTT
TRBJ1-3 TRBV6-1 - TRBD1 CASSAQGAPRNTIYF TGTGCCAGCAGTGCCCAGGGGGCCCCCCGAAACACCATATATTTT
TRBJ1-1 TRBV18 once - CASSHGENTEAFF TGTGCCAGCTCACACGGAGAGAACACTGAAGCTTTCTTT
TRBJ2-1 TRBV4-1 - - CASSQRGLSNEQFF TGCGCCAGCAGCCAAAGGGGCCTCTCCAATGAGCAGTTCTTC
TRBJ2-3 TRBV13 once TRBD2 CASSLTGTSGSIRDTQYF TGTGCCAGCAGCTTAACCGGGACTAGCGGGAGCATTAGAGATACGCAGTATTTT
TRBJ2-1 TRBV27 many TRBD1 CASKTYGDRGMLGYNEQFF TGTGCCAGCAAAACTTATGGGGACAGGGGCATGTTAGGGTACAATGAGCAGTTCTTC
TRBJ1-1 TRBV27 - - CASSLASNTEAFF TGTGCCAGCAGTTTAGCGTCGAACACTGAAGCTTTCTTT
TRBJ1-2 TRBV27 - - CASRRLGDGYGYTF TGTGCCAGCAGACGACTAGGGGATGGATATGGCTACACCTTC
TRBJ1-1 TRBV18 - - CASSRSQGSGNTEAFF TGTGCCAGCTCACGTAGTCAGGGGTCAGGGAACACTGAAGCTTTCTTT
TRBJ1-1 TRBV5-1 - - CASKRPGTTEAAEAFF TGCGCCAGCAAGCGTCCAGGGACAACGGAGGCGGCTGAAGCTTTCTTT
TRBJ2-1 TRBV11-1 - TRBD2 CASSWGLADDYNEQFF TGTGCCAGCAGCTGGGGACTAGCGGACGACTACAATGAGCAGTTCTTC
TRBJ2-7 TRBV27 - TRBD2 CASSLSAGGSYEQYF TGTGCCAGCAGTTTATCCGCGGGAGGGTCCTACGAGCAGTACTTC
TRBJ2-3 TRBV5-1 - TRBD1 CASSGRTGMASDTQYF TGCGCCAGCAGCGGTAGGACAGGGATGGCTTCAGATACGCAGTATTTT
TRBJ2-5 TRBV27 - TRBD2 CASSLSGGALETQYF TGTGCCAGCAGTTTATCCGGGGGGGCCTTGGAGACCCAGTACTTC
TRBJ1-5 TRBV6-5 many - CASSSQGGKPLWPQHF TGTGCCAGCAGTTCCCAGGGAGGAAAGCCCCTCTGGCCCCAGCATTTT
TRBJ1-6 TRBV6-6 few - CASGQYTTNSPLHF TGTGCCAGCGGACAGTACACCACCAATTCACCCCTCCACTTT
TRBJ2-1 TRBV27 - - CASAGTSTHNEQFF TGTGCCAGCGCCGGGACTTCTACCCACAATGAGCAGTTCTTC
TRBJ2-7 TRBV5-1 - - CASSPDSEAYEQYF TGCGCCAGCAGCCCAGACTCAGAAGCCTACGAGCAGTACTTC
TRBJ2-7 TRBV11-2 - TRBD1 CAIRDRVTDEQYF TGTGCCATCAGAGACAGGGTAACTGACGAGCAGTACTTC
TRBJ1-1 TRBV6-1 - - CASNLRLNTEAFF TGTGCCAGCAATCTGCGTCTGAACACTGAAGCTTTCTTT
TRBJ1-1 TRBV28 - - CASSGGGENTEAFF TGTGCCAGCAGTGGCGGGGGTGAGAACACTGAAGCTTTCTTT
TRBJ1-4 TRBV5-1 - - CASSWGHTGKVRNEKLFF TGCGCCAGCAGCTGGGGGCACACAGGGAAGGTTCGGAATGAAAAACTGTTTTTT
TRBJ1-2 TRBV6-5 - - CASRDRDRFHGYTF TGTGCCAGCAGGGATCGAGACAGGTTTCATGGCTACACCTTC
TRBJ2-1 TRBV5-6 few - CASSYPLRDNEQFF TGTGCCAGCAGCTACCCCCTCCGGGACAATGAGCAGTTCTTC
TRBJ1-3 TRBV29-1 - TRBD1 CSATYRGTPNTIYF TGCAGCGCAACCTACAGGGGGACTCCAAACACCATATATTTT
TRBJ1-4 TRBV5-1 - TRBD1 CASSLTGWTGSNEKLFF TGCGCCAGCAGCTTGACGGGCTGGACAGGGTCTAATGAAAAACTGTTTTTT
TRBJ1-5 TRBV18 - TRBD1 CASSTGDNQPQHF TGTGCCAGCTCAACAGGGGACAATCAGCCCCAGCATTTT
TRBJ2-6 TRBV30 - - CASPLAGANVLTF TGTGCCTCTCCCTTAGCTGGGGCCAACGTCCTGACTTTC
TRBJ2-5 TRBV30 - - CAWSDDASSRGETQYF TGTGCCTGGAGTGATGACGCGTCTTCAAGGGGAGAGACCCAGTACTTC
TRBJ2-7 TRBV6-6 - - CASSYLYSYEQYF TGTGCCAGCAGTTACTTATACTCCTACGAGCAGTACTTC
TRBJ1-4 TRBV10-3 - - CATLGNRDGNEKLFF TGTGCCACGCTGGGAAACAGGGATGGTAATGAAAAACTGTTTTTT
TRBJ1-5 TRBV27 few TRBD1 CASSLFSGTGVQPQHF TGTGCCAGCAGTTTATTTTCCGGGACAGGGGTTCAGCCCCAGCATTTT
TRBJ1-5 TRBV6-5 - - CASSPMAGDQPQHF TGTGCCAGCAGTCCAATGGCAGGTGATCAGCCCCAGCATTTT
TRBJ2-1 TRBV9 once TRBD1 CASSVGTGRLGVFNEQFF TGTGCCAGCAGCGTCGGGACAGGGCGACTAGGGGTCTTCAATGAGCAGTTCTTC
TRBJ2-5 TRBV7-6 few - CASSSWTEQETQYF TGTGCCAGCAGCTCCTGGACAGAGCAAGAGACCCAGTACTTC
TRBJ1-1 TRBV6-6 - TRBD1 CASTAGQGAKTEAFF TGTGCCAGCACCGCCGGGCAGGGGGCGAAAACTGAAGCTTTCTTT
TRBJ2-3 TRBV13 - TRBD2 CASSPRLALTDTQYF TGTGCCAGCAGTCCACGACTAGCCCTCACAGATACGCAGTATTTT
TRBJ1-2 TRBV14 - - CASSRVTGLPHGYTF TGTGCCAGCAGCCGGGTCACAGGGCTCCCCCATGGCTACACCTTC
TRBJ1-5 TRBV19 - - CASGAGGFDQPQHF TGTGCCAGTGGGGCCGGGGGGTTTGATCAGCCCCAGCATTTT
TRBJ1-6 TRBV5-6 - - CASSFGLGDGFNSPLHF TGTGCCAGCAGCTTTGGTCTCGGAGACGGTTTCAATTCACCCCTCCACTTT
TRBJ2-5 TRBV5-5 - - CASSLLQSQGLQETQYF TGTGCCAGCAGCTTGCTGCAAAGCCAGGGGCTCCAAGAGACCCAGTACTTC
TRBJ2-5 TRBV7-9 - TRBD2 CASSSGLAGSETQYF TGTGCCAGCAGCTCCGGACTAGCGGGATCAGAGACCCAGTACTTC
TRBJ2-7 TRBV11-2 - - CASSSSVEQYF TGTGCCAGCAGCTCCTCGGTGGAGCAGTACTTC